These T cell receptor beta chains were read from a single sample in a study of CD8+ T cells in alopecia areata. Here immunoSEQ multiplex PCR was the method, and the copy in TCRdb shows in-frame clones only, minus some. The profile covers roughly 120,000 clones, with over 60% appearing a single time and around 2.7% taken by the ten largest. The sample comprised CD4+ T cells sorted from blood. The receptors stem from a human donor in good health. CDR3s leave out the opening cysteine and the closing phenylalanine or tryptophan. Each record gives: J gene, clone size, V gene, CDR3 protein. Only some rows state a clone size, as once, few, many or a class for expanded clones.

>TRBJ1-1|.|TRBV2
ASSVEGEFVLAF
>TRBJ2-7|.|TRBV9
ASSVGSGGFPYEQY
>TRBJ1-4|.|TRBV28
ASSPPGQGKEKLF
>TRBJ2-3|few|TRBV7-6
ASSPSRADTQY
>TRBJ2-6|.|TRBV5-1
ASSLVESGANVLT
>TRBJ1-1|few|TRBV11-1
ASSFSGGTEAF
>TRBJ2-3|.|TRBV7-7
ASSRGLSTDTQY
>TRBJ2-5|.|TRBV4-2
ASSQAGLAQETQY
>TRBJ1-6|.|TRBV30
AWSLTRDGSIHSPLH
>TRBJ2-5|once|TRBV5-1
ASSPGEQETQY
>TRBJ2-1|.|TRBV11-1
ASSQTEQQF
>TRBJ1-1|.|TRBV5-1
ASSLASDWRNTEAF
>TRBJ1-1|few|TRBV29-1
SVLQGGGMNTEAF
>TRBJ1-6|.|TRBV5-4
ASSSGLAGSPLH
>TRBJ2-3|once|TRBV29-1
SAVSLPTDTQY
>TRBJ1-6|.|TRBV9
ASSADRTNNSPLH
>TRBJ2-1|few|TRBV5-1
ASSLAAAGGRNEQF
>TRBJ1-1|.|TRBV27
ASQGGGTEAF
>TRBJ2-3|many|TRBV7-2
ASSLGGVGGPDTQY
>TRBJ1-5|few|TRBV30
AWSSGQGWRNQPQH
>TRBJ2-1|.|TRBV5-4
ASSSDPGTQNEQF
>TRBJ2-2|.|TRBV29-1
SVEDLLGDSNTGELF
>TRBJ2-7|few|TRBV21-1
ASSREYYEQY
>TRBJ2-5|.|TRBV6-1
ASRSGTGIVETQY
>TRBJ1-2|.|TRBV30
AWKTGRTANYGYT
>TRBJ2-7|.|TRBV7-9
AAAPGGQGPYEQY
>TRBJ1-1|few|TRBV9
ASSPYRGKGNTEAF
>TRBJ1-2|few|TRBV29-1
SVPIGSSPRGYT
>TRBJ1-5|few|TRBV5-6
ASSLWDANTNQPQH
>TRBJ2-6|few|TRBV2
ASVFEAGANVLT
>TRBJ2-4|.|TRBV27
ASSLDRGLAKNIQY
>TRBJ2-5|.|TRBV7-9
ASVAGTMGETQY
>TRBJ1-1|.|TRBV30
AWGRGEAF
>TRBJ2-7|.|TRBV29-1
SVSSGIPEQY
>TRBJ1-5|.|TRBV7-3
ASSSGPNQPQH
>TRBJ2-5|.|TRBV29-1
SVGEETQY
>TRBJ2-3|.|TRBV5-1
ASSPGSTDTQY
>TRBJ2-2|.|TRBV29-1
SAVLATGQFTGELF
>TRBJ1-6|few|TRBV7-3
ASSFGNSPLH
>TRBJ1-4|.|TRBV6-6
ASRSGTGEKLF
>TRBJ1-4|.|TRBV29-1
SVEGKTNEKLF
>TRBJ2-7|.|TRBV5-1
ASSLFSTSYEQY
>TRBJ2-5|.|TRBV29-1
SVVQGSVETQY